The clone carrying this T cell receptor (beta chain) has ten or more counts. Original analysis: Amplification of reference gene primers was used by the study to estimate nucleated cell counts. Assay: immunoSEQ multiplex PCR; the TCRdb copy retains only in-frame clones and omits some. The V and J calls and clone size are taken from that table; D and trimming were inferred from the DNA. The sample consists of approximately 380,000 clones, 85% of them appearing once. The record originates from a study of blood T cell repertoires in COVID-19. Study in general: The United States, Italy and Spain provided the acute and convalescent COVID-19 samples. In each case, the material was cDNA or gDNA derived from T cells, B-cell-depleted T cells, or PBMCs.

The CDR3 is made up of 14 amino acids. V dropped 4 bases and J dropped 7 bases, with 15 bases sitting between them. From germline, CDR1 is SGHRS and CDR2 YFSETQ. This sequence was found in a woman aged 18-29 years with acute or convalescent COVID-19. The chain is built from TRBV5-1 and TRBJ1-5, with a possible D match to TRBD1 (6 bases). Sequenced input: peripheral blood. The CDR3 DNA reads as TGCGCCAGCAGCGAAACAGGGTCGGAACAGCCCCAGCATTTT. Protein product: CASSETGSEQPQHF.